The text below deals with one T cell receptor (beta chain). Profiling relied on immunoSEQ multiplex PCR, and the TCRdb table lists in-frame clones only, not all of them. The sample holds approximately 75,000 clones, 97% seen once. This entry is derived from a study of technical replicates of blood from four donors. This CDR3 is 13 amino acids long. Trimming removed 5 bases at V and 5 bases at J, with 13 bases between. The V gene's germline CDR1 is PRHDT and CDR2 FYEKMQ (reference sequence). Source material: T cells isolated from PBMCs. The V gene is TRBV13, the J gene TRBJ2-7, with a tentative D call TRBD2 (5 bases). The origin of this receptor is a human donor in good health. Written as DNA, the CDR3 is TGTGCCAGCAGCCCGCAACTAGACCACGAGCAGTACTTC. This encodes CASSPQLDHEQYF.